The 19 T cell receptor beta chains given below trace back to one sample, sequenced in a study of T cell changes during pregnancy in multiple sclerosis. Here immunoSEQ multiplex PCR was the method, and the copy in TCRdb shows in-frame clones only, minus some. The sample yields about 70,000 clones, roughly 92% seen once. The source material was CD8+ T cells from peripheral blood mononuclear cells, sampled in the third trimester of pregnancy. The receptors come from a female donor in good health, enrolled as a control in a pregnancy study.

The rearrangement joins TRBV11-3 to TRBJ2-7, with 8 bases aligning to TRBD1. V shed 0 bases and J 4 bases; nucleotides not matched to a gene: 8. Germline-derived CDR1 and CDR2 are SGHNT and YENEEA. CDR3 size: 16 residues. CDR3 sequence: CASSLDPETGVYEQYF. In DNA, the CDR3 is TGTGCCAGCAGCTTAGACCCCGAGACAGGGGTATACGAGCAGTACTTC.

This clone has a handful of counts. At the DNA level, this CDR3 is encoded by other sequences in the same sample as well. Here the CDR3 DNA reads TGCGCCAGCAGCCAAGGACGGGGCACTGAAGCTTTCTTT. Amino acid sequence: CASSQGRGTEAFF. This sequence joins TRBV4-1 and TRBJ1-1, with D unresolved. CDR1 MGHRA and CDR2 YSYEKL come from the germline V gene. V was trimmed by 1 base and J by 4 bases, leaving 7 bases between them. The CDR3 consists of 13 residues.

The J gene is TRBJ1-6, the V gene TRBV27, with 7 bases that match TRBD1. There are 15 residues in the CDR3. With 5 bases clipped from V and 4 bases from J, the junction kept 5 bases outside the gene matches. Germline CDR1 MNHEY, CDR2 SMNVEV (reference sequence). The CDR3 region has the DNA TGTGCCAGCAGTACCGGGACAGTTTATAATTCACCCCTCCACTTT. Its translation: CASSTGTVYNSPLHF.

This chain joins TRBV29-1 and TRBJ2-5; TRBD1 might be the D (6 bases). Trimming shortened V by 0 bases and J by 4 bases, and 12 bases separated the two germline ends. CDR3 length: 14 amino acids. Looked up from germline, CDR1 is SQVTM and CDR2 is ANQGSEA. The CDR3 is CSVEEVGQSETQYF. The DNA of the CDR3 is TGCAGCGTTGAAGAAGTCGGACAGTCAGAGACCCAGTACTTC. The full variable domain, with the rest looked up from reference TRBV29-1 and TRBJ2-5, is SAVISQKPSRDICQRGTSLTIQCQVDSQVTMMFWYRQQPGQSLTLIATANQGSEATYESGFVIDKFPISRPNLTFSTLTVSNMSPEDSSIYLCSVEEVGQSETQYFGPGTRLLVL.

The V and J genes are TRBV27 and TRBJ2-7; TRBD1 might be the D (6 bases). Trimming left V 8 bases short and J 3 bases short, with 11 bases between. CDR3 length equals 12 residues. Germline V gene sequence: CDR1 MNHEY, CDR2 SMNVEV (reference sequence). DNA for the CDR3: TGTGCCAGCTGGGACACGTACTACGAGCAGTACTTC. This gives the protein CASWDTYYEQYF.

This rearrangement joins TRBV4-3 to TRBJ2-7, with D hard to call. Deletions cut 2 bases from V and 3 bases from J, with 14 bases between. Germline CDR1 reads LGHNA; CDR2 reads YSLEER. This CDR3 is 15 amino acids long. This chain's CDR3 is CASSQTSGLGYEQYF. The DNA for the CDR3 is TGCGCCAGCAGCCAAACTTCAGGTTTGGGCTACGAGCAGTACTTC.

V and J are TRBV27 and TRBJ1-2, with D possibly TRBD1 on 5 matching bases. The length of the CDR3 is 13 residues. V was shortened by 2 bases and J by 2 bases, with 6 bases between the two germline ends. CDR1 MNHEY and CDR2 SMNVEV come from the germline V gene (reference sequence). This chain's CDR3 is CASSLRQNYGYTF. The CDR3, as DNA: TGTGCCAGCAGTTTAAGACAGAACTATGGCTACACCTTC.

This clone was observed a few times. The rearrangement uses TRBV14 and TRBJ1-2; possibly TRBD1 for D (5 bases). V gave up 1 base and J gave up 5 bases, with 14 bases separating them. The germline gives CDR1 SGHDN, CDR2 FVKESK. The CDR3 contains 15 residues. The CDR3 DNA is TGTGCCAGCAGCCAAGGTTACGGGCAGGGATATGGCTACACCTTC. It translates to CASSQGYGQGYGYTF.

This clone came up a few times. The chain has TRBV9 and TRBJ1-1; D not certain. Germline V lookup: CDR1 SGDLS, CDR2 YYNGEE. CDR3 size: 14 residues. The ends were cut back, 0 bases at V and 1 base at J, with 7 bases in the middle. DNA of the CDR3: TGTGCCAGCAGCGTAGCACATACGAACACTGAAGCTTTCTTT. Its translation: CASSVAHTNTEAFF.

In its sample, this clone was seen a few times. The V call is TRBV10-3, the J call TRBJ2-2; D is ambiguous. Trimming cost V 3 bases and J 6 bases, with 5 bases left between them. The CDR3 totals 12 residues. Per germline, CDR1 ENHRY and CDR2 SYGVKD. In nucleotides, the CDR3 is TGTGCCATCAGTGACAGTCCCGGGGAGCTGTTTTTT. Its protein product is CAISDSPGELFF.

This clone has a single count. The V call is TRBV27, the J call TRBJ1-5, with a weak D call TRBD1 (5 bases). The CDR3 sequence is 14 residues long. Germline V gene lookup returns CDR1 MNHEY and CDR2 SMNVEV (reference sequence). Trimming stripped 4 bases from V and 5 bases from J, with 12 bases between. The CDR3 sequence: CASSYSTEDQPQHF. CDR3 coding DNA: TGTGCCAGCAGTTACTCGACAGAGGATCAGCCCCAGCATTTT.

This clone is a singleton in its sample. The rearrangement links TRBV7-9 to TRBJ2-1; 9 nucleotides align to TRBD2. There are 14 residues in the CDR3. Germline-derived CDR1 and CDR2 are SEHNR and FQNEAQ (reference sequence). Germline trimming cut 6 bases from V and 6 bases from J; bases unmatched to any gene: 6. As DNA, the CDR3 is TGTGCCAGCAGGAAGGGACTAGCTCCCAATGAGCAGTTCTTC. This translates into CASRKGLAPNEQFF.

The count of this clone is one. V gene TRBV5-1 combines with J gene TRBJ1-1, with D tentatively TRBD1 (5 bases). Trimming removed 0 bases at V and 0 bases at J, with 15 bases between. In germline, CDR1 is SGHRS, CDR2 YFSETQ. The CDR3 runs to 17 residues. CDR3 protein: CASSLEAGYLMNTEAFF. As DNA, the CDR3 is TGCGCCAGCAGCTTGGAAGCAGGGTACCTCATGAACACTGAAGCTTTCTTT. The full variable domain, rest sourced from reference TRBV5-1 and TRBJ1-1, is KAGVTQTPRYLIKTRGQQVTLSCSPISGHRSVSWYQQTPGQGLQFLFEYFSETQRNKGNFPGRFSGRQFSNSRSEMNVSTLELGDSALYLCASSLEAGYLMNTEAFFGQGTRLTVV.

In nucleotides, the CDR3 is TGCGCCAGCAGCCAAGTCCGCGGGGGACCCTACAATGAGCAGTTCTTC. Amino acid sequence: CASSQVRGGPYNEQFF. The genes are TRBV4-3 and TRBJ2-1; 7 bases align to TRBD2. V was pared by 1 base and J by 2 bases, with 5 bases of the junction left unmatched. The CDR3 is 16 amino acids. CDR1 and CDR2 from the germline V gene are LGHNA and YSLEER.

The gene calls are TRBV7-3 and TRBJ2-3; D may be TRBD2 (6 bases). The CDR3 is 14 residues long. The V gene lost 4 bases and the J gene lost 2 bases, with 10 bases spanning the gap. CDR1 is SGHTA and CDR2 is FQGTGA in the germline V gene. CDR3 region: CASSSGLYTDTQYF. The CDR3 nucleotides are TGTGCCAGCAGCTCCGGACTATACACAGATACGCAGTATTTT.

The J gene is TRBJ1-1, the V gene TRBV6-5; D not certain. Trimming removed 5 bases from V and 4 bases from J, with 5 bases in between. Germline V gives CDR1 MNHEY, CDR2 SVGAGI. This CDR3 comprises 11 residues. CDR3 nucleotide sequence: TGTGCCAGCAGTAGCATCACTGAAGCTTTCTTT. Its translation is CASSSITEAFF.

The V and J genes are TRBV5-6 and TRBJ1-2; a weak D match, TRBD1 (6 bases). CDR3 length: 16 amino acids. Germline values: CDR1 SGHDT, CDR2 YYEEEE. Deletions cut 4 bases from V and 4 bases from J, with 20 bases between. DNA for the CDR3: TGTGCCAGCAGCCCCCAACATTTACAGGGAAGCTATGGCTACACCTTC. Protein sequence: CASSPQHLQGSYGYTF.

V is TRBV6-5 and J is TRBJ2-1, with TRBD1 matching over 8 bases. Germline lookup yields CDR1 MNHEY and CDR2 SVGAGI. Trimming removed 4 bases from V and 3 bases from J; junction bases left unmatched: 2. The CDR3 extends over 14 amino acids. The CDR3 bases are TGTGCCAGCAGTTGGGACAGGCTCTACAATGAGCAGTTCTTC. It is translated as CASSWDRLYNEQFF.

This rearrangement joins TRBV27 to TRBJ2-7, with TRBD1 matching over 7 bases. CDR3 size: 14 residues. Germline V lookup: CDR1 MNHEY, CDR2 SMNVEV (reference sequence). The J segment lost 5 bases and the V segment lost 6 bases, leaving 10 bases of the junction unmatched. CDR3 region: CASSLKQGSDEQYF. In nucleotides, the CDR3 is TGTGCCAGCAGCCTCAAACAGGGGTCGGACGAGCAGTACTTC.